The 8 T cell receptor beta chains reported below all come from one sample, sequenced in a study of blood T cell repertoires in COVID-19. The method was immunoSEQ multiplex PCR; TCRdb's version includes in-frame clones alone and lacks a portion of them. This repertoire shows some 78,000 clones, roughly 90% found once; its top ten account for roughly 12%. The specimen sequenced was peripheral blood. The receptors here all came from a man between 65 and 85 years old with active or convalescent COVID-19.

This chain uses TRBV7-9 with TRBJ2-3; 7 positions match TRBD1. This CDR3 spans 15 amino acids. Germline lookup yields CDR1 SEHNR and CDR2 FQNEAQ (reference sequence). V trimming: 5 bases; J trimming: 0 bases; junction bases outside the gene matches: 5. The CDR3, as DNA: TGTGCCAGCAGCATGGGACAGTCTAGCACAGATACGCAGTATTTT. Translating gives CASSMGQSSTDTQYF.

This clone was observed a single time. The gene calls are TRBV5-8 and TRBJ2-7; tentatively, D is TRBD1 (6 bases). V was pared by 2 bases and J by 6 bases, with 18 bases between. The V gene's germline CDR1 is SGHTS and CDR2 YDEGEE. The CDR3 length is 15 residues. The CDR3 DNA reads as TGTGCCAGCAGCTTAACAGGGAACCATCGGACCGAGCAGTACTTC. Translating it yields CASSLTGNHRTEQYF. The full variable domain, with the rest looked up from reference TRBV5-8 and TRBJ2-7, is EAGVTQSPTHLIKTRGQQATLRCSPISGHTSVYWYQQALGLGLQFLLWYDEGEERNRGNFPPRFSGRQFPNYSSELNVNALELEDSALYLCASSLTGNHRTEQYFGPGTRLTVT.

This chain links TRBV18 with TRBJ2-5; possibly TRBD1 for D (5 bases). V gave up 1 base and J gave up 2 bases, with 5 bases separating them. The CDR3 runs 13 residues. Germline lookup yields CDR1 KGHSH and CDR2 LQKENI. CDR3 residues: CASSPRQQETQYF. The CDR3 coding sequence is TGTGCCAGCTCACCACGACAGCAAGAGACCCAGTACTTC.

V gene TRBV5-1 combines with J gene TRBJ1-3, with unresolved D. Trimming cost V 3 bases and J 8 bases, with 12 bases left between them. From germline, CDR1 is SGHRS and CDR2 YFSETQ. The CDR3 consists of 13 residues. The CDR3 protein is CASSSQTGDTIYF. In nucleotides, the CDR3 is TGCGCCAGCAGCTCTCAGACCGGAGACACCATATATTTT. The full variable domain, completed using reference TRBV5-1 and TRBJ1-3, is KAGVTQTPRYLIKTRGQQVTLSCSPISGHRSVSWYQQTPGQGLQFLFEYFSETQRNKGNFPGRFSGRQFSNSRSEMNVSTLELGDSALYLCASSSQTGDTIYFGEGSWLTVV.

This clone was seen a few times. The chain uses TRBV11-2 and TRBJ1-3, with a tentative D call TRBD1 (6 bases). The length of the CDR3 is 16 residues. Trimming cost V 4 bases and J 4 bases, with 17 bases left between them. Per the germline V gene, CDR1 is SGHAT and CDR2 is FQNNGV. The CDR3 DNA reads TGTGCCAGCAGCTCCTTAATACAGGGTAAAGGAAACACCATATATTTT. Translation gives CASSSLIQGKGNTIYF.

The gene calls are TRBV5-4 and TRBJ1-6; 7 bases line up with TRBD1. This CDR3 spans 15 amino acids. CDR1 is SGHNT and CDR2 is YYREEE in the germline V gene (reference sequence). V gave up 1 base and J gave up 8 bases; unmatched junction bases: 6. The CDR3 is CASSLRSDRDSPLHF. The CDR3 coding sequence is TGTGCCAGCAGCTTGCGATCCGACAGGGATTCACCCCTCCACTTT.

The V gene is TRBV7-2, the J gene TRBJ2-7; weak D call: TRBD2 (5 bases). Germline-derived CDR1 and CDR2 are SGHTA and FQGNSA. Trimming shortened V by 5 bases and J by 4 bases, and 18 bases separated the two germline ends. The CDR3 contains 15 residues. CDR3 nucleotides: TGTGCCAGCAGCCTAAGATACGGACTCCTTTACGAGCAGTACTTC. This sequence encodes CASSLRYGLLYEQYF.

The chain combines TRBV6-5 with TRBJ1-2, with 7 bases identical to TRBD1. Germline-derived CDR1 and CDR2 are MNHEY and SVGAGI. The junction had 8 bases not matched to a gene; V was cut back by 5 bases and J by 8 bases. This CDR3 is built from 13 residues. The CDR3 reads CASSRDRDRGYTF. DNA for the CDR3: TGTGCCAGCAGTCGTGACAGGGATCGAGGCTACACCTTC.